This section outlines one T cell receptor (beta chain) sequence together with its context. This CDR3 has 12 residues. Germline V CDR1 and CDR2: SGHRS, YFSETQ. The V end was cut by 0 bases, the J end by 8 bases, with 7 bases between. The sample is drawn from a study of CD8 T cells in Susac syndrome. For the study at large: Patients with Susac syndrome who were sequenced included over five with active disease and 8 or 9 in remission.

Reverse transcription of about 0.5 to 1 ug RNA was performed with random hexamers. One entry per CDR3 protein, called by TCRdb with MiXCR from the immunoSEQ multiplex PCR reads. The sample gives 140,000 or so distinct CDR3 sequences, approximately 94% of which show up once; 0.065% to 0.095% is in the top ten. Sequenced: CD4+ T cells from PBMCs. The sequence derives from a human donor with Susac syndrome. The V call is TRBV5-1, the J call TRBJ2-3; unclear D gene. The CDR3 loop is CASSLGRSTQYF. In nucleotides, the CDR3 is TGCGCCAGCAGCTTGGGACGGAGTACGCAGTATTTT. Together with reference TRBV5-1 and TRBJ2-3, the CDR3 gives the full variable domain: KAGVTQTPRYLIKTRGQQVTLSCSPISGHRSVSWYQQTPGQGLQFLFEYFSETQRNKGNFPGRFSGRQFSNSRSEMNVSTLELGDSALYLCASSLGRSTQYFGPGTRLTVL.